The text below deals with one T cell receptor (beta chain). This clonotype was recorded many times. This clone's antigen is unknown. The input lacks base qualities; no much larger clone sits a single base away. From a lookup of the germline V gene, CDR1 and CDR2 are SQVTM and ANQGSEA. Measured from the cysteine to the phenylalanine, the CDR3 is 15 residues long. Only CDR3 DNA is held: 45 bases, read in frame from base 1. V trim: 5 bases; J trim: 0 bases; unmatched bases: 8. The data were obtained in a study of T cells in Graves' hyperthyroidism and ophthalmopathy (dated by TCRdb to between 2019 and 2020). Background for the entire study: Peripheral blood samples were taken at the time of initial diagnosis, prior to any treatment. The paper describes TCR Vbeta CDR3 sequencing of 135 peripheral blood samples, made up of 43 ophthalmopathy patients, more than 70 hyperthyroidism patients and approximately 17 progressor patients. Prospective prediction of ophthalmopathy was tested in an independent validation cohort consisting of fewer than 20 hyperthyroidism patients and more than 15 patients who later progressed to ophthalmopathy. Once sampling was done, hyperthyroidism patients were given methimazole at a starting dose of 30 mg daily, whereas ophthalmopathy patients were given high-dose intravenous methylprednisolone. A discovery cohort of about a hundred patients, roughly 43 with Graves' ophthalmopathy and 57 with stable Graves' hyperthyroidism, was used to find distinguishing TCR V-J signatures. The study also compared thyroid tissue and blood T-cell repertoires from more than 5 Graves' hyperthyroidism patients. The roughly 100 discovery patients were randomly divided into training and test sets at a 7:3 ratio.

Hyperthyroidism patients were aged 18 to 65 years and newly diagnosed, with disease duration of less than 2 months. Any patient with an uncontrolled infection, another autoimmune disease, pregnancy or lactation was excluded. Clinical symptoms, serum thyroxine and TRAb, thyroid ultrasound, and orbital computed tomography formed the basis for the diagnoses. For progressor patients, blood was drawn at the first diagnosis of hyperthyroidism, before any ophthalmopathy symptoms had appeared. PBMCs were isolated from more than 8 ml of fresh peripheral blood by Ficoll-Paque density gradient centrifugation. Progressor patients were initially diagnosed with Graves' hyperthyroidism and developed ophthalmopathy during follow-up. Total RNA was extracted using Trizol reagent, and RNA quality was assessed on an Agilent 2100 Bioanalyzer. The TCR beta CDR3 regions were amplified from RNA transcripts. The TCR CDR3 was subjected to a first round of RT-PCR using the HTBI primer set and the Qiagen OneStep RT-PCR kit. Libraries were constructed in a second round of multiplex PCR, after which size selection and purification were performed. Libraries were sequenced paired-end with 100 bp reads on an Illumina HiSeq2000. Per the source publication's procedure: SOAPnuke was used to process the raw data, with reads discarded if the reads contained adapters or uncalled bases, had a mean Phred below 15, or lacked an exact constant-primer or identifier match. COPE v1.2.5 was used to merge high-quality paired reads, and clonotypes were defined as unique nucleotide sequences. MiTCR v1.1 was used to align clonotypes to the IMGT TRBV, TRBD and TRBJ reference segments. The analysis included only V-J combinations with a frequency above 0.0001, which together covered roughly 99% of the repertoires. A TCS score was defined as the ratio between F50 (clonal expansion) and ExV (chaos), using BLOSUM62-based TCRdist between CDR3 peptides within each V-J. Welch's t-statistics and random forest reduced around 550 V-J features to under 15, which were used in a naive Bayes classifier (R e1071). The raw public data were reprocessed by TCRdb itself: fastp quality trimming at Q25, MiXCR clonotype calling, in-frame beta chains only. All rows with the same CDR3 protein become a single entry with the most common DNA and genes. The V and J calls follow TCRdb's processing rather than the paper's. Present in this sample are about 360,000 distinct CDR3 sequences, about 13% of which were seen just once. Of the sample, 20% falls within the top ten clones.

Study-wide findings and limitations: Most expanded thyroid clonotypes (frequency above 0.001) were also detected in blood, suggesting blood repertoires may reflect thyroid immune responses. In validation, the model predicted progression to ophthalmopathy with around 71% sensitivity and less than 75% specificity, a median of about 6.7 months before onset. No statistical method was used to fix the sample size in advance, and group allocation was not hidden from the investigators. In cross-validation, a model built on a 13 V-J signature told ophthalmopathy apart from stable hyperthyroidism with about 90% sensitivity and 81% to 82% specificity, and in testing the same model reached 80%/75%.

The source of this sequence is a man younger than 40 with Graves' hyperthyroidism that later progressed to Graves' ophthalmopathy. The V and J genes are TRBV29-1 and TRBJ1-1; TRBD1 matches 8 bases in the middle. The sequenced sample consisted of blood. The sequence in DNA is TGCAGCGTTACTGGCGACAGGGGCTTGAACACTGAAGCTTTCTTT. This codes for CSVTGDRGLNTEAFF.